The clone carrying this T cell receptor (beta chain) was counted at least ten times. Its target is not known. TCR beta CDR3 regions were amplified from RNA. Researchers ran a first-round RT-PCR on the TCR CDR3 using the HTBI primer set. In TCRdb, the multiplex PCR reads were re-called with MiXCR into one record per CDR3 protein. The sample includes roughly 500,000 distinct CDR3 sequences, less than 25% seen only once; the top ten take approximately 10%. The sample originates from a study of T cells in Graves' hyperthyroidism and ophthalmopathy. Broader study findings: Clonotypes that were expanded in thyroid above 0.001 mostly appeared in blood too.

This CDR3 has 13 amino acids. The V gene's germline CDR1 is SNHLY and CDR2 FYNNEI. V dropped 7 bases and J dropped 1 base, with 10 bases sitting between them. A Clinical Activity Score of at least 3, a NOSPECS grade of at least 4 and a duration under 3 months were recorded in the ophthalmopathy patients. Pregnant or lactating patients were excluded, as were those with uncontrolled infection or other autoimmune disease. Orbital computed tomography, thyroid ultrasound, serum thyroxine and TRAb, and clinical symptoms together informed the diagnoses. The V and J genes are TRBV2 and TRBJ2-5; D gene ambiguous. The sequencing input was blood. The sequence was collected from a woman in her 30s with Graves' ophthalmopathy. CDR3 region: CASILRLQETQYF. Here the CDR3 DNA reads TGTGCCAGCATTCTCAGGCTCCAAGAGACCCAGTACTTC.